What follows are 9 T cell receptor beta chains derived from one specimen sequenced in a study of cytomegalovirus exposure and HLA in healthy donors. The PCR was carried out with 60 Vbeta primers and 13 Jbeta primers. Sequenced by immunoSEQ multiplex PCR; TCRdb stores in-frame clones only, minus some. The sample carries about 170,000 clones, roughly 82% recorded once. Sequenced input: PBMCs. These receptor sequences come from a girl aged 10 to 17 in good health and CMV-seropositive.

The chain has TRBV27 and TRBJ2-5; 9 positions match TRBD1. Germline V gene lookup returns CDR1 MNHEY and CDR2 SMNVEV (reference sequence). The CDR3 sequence is 17 residues long. The J segment lost 2 bases and the V segment lost 3 bases, leaving 10 bases of the junction unmatched. The CDR3 region is CASSFVVLGTGQETQYF. The CDR3 bases are TGTGCCAGCAGTTTTGTGGTTTTGGGGACAGGGCAAGAGACCCAGTACTTC.

V usage is TRBV2 and J usage is TRBJ2-7; 7 nucleotides agree with TRBD1. Germline trimming cut 7 bases from V and 2 bases from J; bases unmatched to any gene: 5. The CDR3 runs 13 residues. CDR1 is SNHLY, CDR2 FYNNEI, per germline. The CDR3 is CASKGTVAYEQYF. CDR3 DNA sequence: TGTGCCAGCAAAGGGACAGTCGCCTACGAGCAGTACTTC.

This clone was observed a single time. This chain connects TRBV5-6 to TRBJ2-2; 7 nucleotides agree with TRBD1. The CDR3 runs to 13 residues. Germline values: CDR1 SGHDT, CDR2 YYEEEE. The junction had 2 bases not matched to a gene; V was cut back by 4 bases and J by 5 bases. CDR3 loop: CASSARGTGELFF. CDR3 DNA sequence: TGTGCCAGCAGCGCCAGGGGGACCGGGGAGCTGTTTTTT.

J is TRBJ1-1 and V is TRBV5-1, with no clear D. The germline CDR1 and CDR2 sequences are SGHRS and YFSETQ. The CDR3 has 13 residues. Between the trimmed V and J ends, which lost 4 bases and 1 base, there was a span of 8 bases. The CDR3 DNA reads as TGCGCCAGCAGCAGAACAGAGAACACTGAAGCTTTCTTT. Translating gives CASSRTENTEAFF. Full variable domain (rest looked up from reference TRBV5-1 and TRBJ1-1): KAGVTQTPRYLIKTRGQQVTLSCSPISGHRSVSWYQQTPGQGLQFLFEYFSETQRNKGNFPGRFSGRQFSNSRSEMNVSTLELGDSALYLCASSRTENTEAFFGQGTRLTVV.

The chain links TRBV28 to TRBJ2-6, with D tentatively TRBD2 (7 bases). This CDR3 has 20 amino acids. Trimming pared 4 bases from V and 0 bases from J, leaving 22 bases between. CDR1 MDHEN and CDR2 SYDVKM come from the germline V gene. This CDR3 reads CASSSAPGGGPYSGANVLTF. In DNA, the CDR3 is TGTGCCAGCAGTTCTGCCCCTGGGGGGGGGCCCTACTCTGGGGCCAACGTCCTGACTTTC.

The chain combines TRBV13 with TRBJ2-7, with 8 bases aligning to TRBD2. Germline V lookup: CDR1 PRHDT, CDR2 FYEKMQ (reference sequence). The V segment lost 1 base and the J segment 2 bases; nucleotides outside the gene matches: 10. The CDR3 loop spans 17 amino acids. CDR3 region: CASSLVGVGLGAYEQYF. In nucleotides, the CDR3 is TGTGCCAGCAGCTTAGTTGGGGTGGGACTAGGTGCCTACGAGCAGTACTTC.

The chain is built from TRBV9 and TRBJ2-1, with D possibly being TRBD2 (5 bases). This CDR3 contains 15 residues. CDR1 SGDLS and CDR2 YYNGEE come from the germline V gene. The V gene lost 1 base and the J gene lost 1 base, with 9 bases spanning the gap. CDR3 sequence reads: CASSVRLASYNEQFF. The CDR3 region has the DNA TGTGCCAGCAGCGTACGGCTAGCATCCTACAATGAGCAGTTCTTC.

This clone appeared a few times. The chain carries TRBV4-3 and TRBJ2-3; 12 bases fit TRBD2. The V and J ends lost 3 bases and 4 bases, in that order; junction bases with no gene match: 14. The CDR3 runs to 19 residues. Germline assignment: CDR1 LGHNA and CDR2 YSLEER. The CDR3 region has the DNA TGCGCCAGCAGCCAGGCTAGCGGGGGGGTAATGGTGTACGCAGATACGCAGTATTTT. Its protein is CASSQASGGVMVYADTQYF.

V is TRBV15 and J is TRBJ2-3; TRBD1 is a possible D gene (5 bases). Germline CDR1 is LNHNV and CDR2 is YYDKDF (reference sequence). V lost 3 bases, J lost 5 bases, and 9 bases lay in between. The length of the CDR3 is 13 residues. The chain's CDR3 is CATSRATEDTQYF. In DNA form, the CDR3 reads TGTGCCACCAGCAGGGCGACAGAAGATACGCAGTATTTT.